The rows below give T cell receptor beta chains drawn from one sample of a study of blood T cell repertoires in COVID-19. The assay was immunoSEQ multiplex PCR, and TCRdb's table has in-frame clones only and misses some. The sample lists under 350,000 clones; roughly 86% were seen once. The sequencing sample was made of PBMCs or T cells enriched from blood (not recorded which). Receptors were obtained from a woman aged 18-29 years who had recovered from COVID-19. Each CDR3 is given with its conserved first and last residue.

j_gene | v_gene | CDR3aa
TRBJ2-1 | TRBV11-3 | CASSLLAGDYNEQFF
TRBJ2-3 | TRBV28 | CASSLRNSGVVTQYF
TRBJ2-7 | TRBV3-1/TRBV3-2 | CASSQGVLGGLAGGQNEQYF
TRBJ2-1 | TRBV29-1 | CSVSERGSYNEQFF
TRBJ2-1 | TRBV11-2 | CASRRTSRNYNEQFF
TRBJ1-2 | TRBV10-2 | CATWGGQARYGYTF
TRBJ2-1 | TRBV21-1 | CASSRGGSSYNEQFF
TRBJ2-4 | TRBV28 | CASSTQSVESEVAKNIQYF
TRBJ2-2 | TRBV5-6 | CASSLGLANTGELFF
TRBJ2-1 | TRBV27 | CASSLGTSEFNEQFF
TRBJ1-1 | TRBV7-9 | CASSPRPPGKGTEAFF
TRBJ2-1 | TRBV24-1 | CATSDLSGSKGNEQFF
TRBJ2-7 | TRBV27 | CASSLKVSYEQYF
TRBJ2-5 | TRBV7-8 | CASSFLMTGGLDETQYF
TRBJ2-5 | TRBV10-3 | CAISEGASGGRKETQYF
TRBJ2-7 | TRBV7-9 | CASSQTGRQNYEQYF
TRBJ2-1 | TRBV5-4 | CASSWSGNEYNEQFF
TRBJ2-3 | TRBV19 | CASSIAGEADTQYF
TRBJ2-3 | TRBV6-5 | CASSYQFSGDTQYF
TRBJ1-2 | TRBV27 | CASRAQGNYGYTF
TRBJ1-5 | TRBV28 | CASSFGQVVGWTQHF
TRBJ1-3 | TRBV21-1 | CASTTGTGNTIYF
TRBJ2-7 | TRBV29-1 | CSVEETASYEQYF
TRBJ2-2 | TRBV14 | CASSQSQLALPWTGELFF
TRBJ2-7 | TRBV5-5 | CASSPRDRKPEQYF
TRBJ1-1 | TRBV5-5 | CASSLTGGTEAFF
TRBJ1-1 | TRBV9 | CASSQGQILNTEAFF
TRBJ1-1 | TRBV4-2 | CASSQAQGRLSTEAFF
TRBJ2-4 | TRBV10-1 | CASSEYTSTIQYF
TRBJ2-7 | TRBV6-5 | CASSYSRSSGSYEQYF
TRBJ1-2 | TRBV5-1 | CASSSQGAGGYTF
TRBJ2-1 | TRBV6-2/TRBV6-3 | CASSYSPAVAFF
TRBJ2-5 | TRBV4-1 | CASSRFVTSGRGLQETQYF
TRBJ2-4 | TRBV5-5 | CASSLFWYSNAKNIQYF
TRBJ1-1 | TRBV2 | CASSDAQGAQDLNTEAFF
TRBJ2-2 | TRBV11-1 | CASSPRDRGTGGELFF
TRBJ1-1 | TRBV5-4 | CASRAGTGPPMNTEAFF
TRBJ2-7 | TRBV7-8 | CASSSWDRAYEQYF
TRBJ2-3 | TRBV15 | CATSMDGTRTDTQYF